This note documents a single T cell receptor beta chain sequence. Its antigen remains unknown. These data are taken from a study of vaccination effects on CD4 cells after COVID-19. Across the whole study: The median interval between the second dose and post-vaccine sampling was 72 days.

Findings and caveats of the study: Researchers report that only 1 of 255 vaccine-induced clones in healthy vaccinees cross-reacted with common cold coronaviruses. The study found marked clonal contraction of infection- and vaccine-induced clones late after vaccination.

Clones were sequenced by immunoSEQ multiplex PCR, and TCRdb holds only the in-frame ones, with some missing. The table shows 75,000 or so clones, with around 77% occurring only once. In the ViraFEST assay, antigen-specific CD4+ clonotypes were identified by expansion after peptide-pool stimulation. With 10 to 11 days of culture completed, CD4+ T cells were isolated. Vaccine administered to participants consisted of two doses of either BNT162b2 or mRNA-1273. A half-medium replacement with IL-2 medium was carried out on days 3 and 7. The CDR3 sequence is 16 residues long. Per the germline V gene, CDR1 is SGHTA and CDR2 is FQGNSA. Trimming at V came to 3 bases and at J to 1 base, leaving 4 bases not matched to a gene.

This sequence originates from a human donor who received a COVID-19 vaccine. Sequenced here: CD4+ T cells from PBMCs cultured with HCoV-OC43 spike peptides, sampled after COVID-19 vaccination. Subset in this sample: HCoV-OC43 spike overlapping peptide pool stimulation. V usage is TRBV7-2 and J usage is TRBJ2-1; 9 bases map to TRBD1. The CDR3 DNA sequence: TGTGCCAGCAGCTTCACCGGACAGGGGTCCTACAATGAGCAGTTCTTC. This sequence encodes CASSFTGQGSYNEQFF.